This T cell receptor beta chain was recorded in a study of blood T cell repertoires in COVID-19. Study-wide context: There were acute and convalescent COVID-19 samples, and they came from the United States, Italy and Spain. T cells, B-cell-depleted T cells, or PBMCs provided the cDNA or gDNA that served as material.

This CDR3 spans 16 amino acids. J gave up 2 bases and V 5 bases, and 5 bases lay outside the gene matches. Germline lookup yields CDR1 SGHAT and CDR2 FQNNGV. Source study methods: Amplification with reference gene primers provided the estimates of nucleated cell counts. The table came from immunoSEQ multiplex PCR; TCRdb's copy has only in-frame clones and leaves some out. The DNA gave D and trimming, while V, J and clone size come from that table. This table has 110,000 to 150,000 clones, about 76% appearing once. This chain uses TRBV11-2 with TRBJ2-2; 10 positions agree with TRBD2. This sequence was found in an elderly man with acute or convalescent COVID-19. Sequenced: peripheral blood. The CDR3: CASSPLAGENTGELFF. CDR3 in DNA: TGTGCCAGCAGCCCCCTAGCGGGGGAAAACACCGGGGAGCTGTTTTTT.